Following are 11 T cell receptor beta chains from one sample sequenced in a study of neurological immune-mediated disorders. One entry per CDR3 protein results from TCRdb running MiXCR on the 5' RACE reads. The table lists about 25,000 distinct CDR3 sequences, approximately 3.2% of them singletons. Material: PBMCs. All receptors come from a young woman with multiple sclerosis.

This clonotype was detected ten times or more. Just one base apart from a much larger clone, this may be a read error. V is TRBV20-1 and J is TRBJ2-5; tentative D call: TRBD2 (5 bases). The CDR3 totals 17 residues. Trimming took 0 bases from V and 4 from J, leaving 21 bases between them. Germline-derived CDR1 and CDR2 are DFQATT and SNEGSKA (reference sequence). This CDR3 reads CSARDSIPGKERETQYF. The CDR3 DNA sequence: TGCAGTGCTAGAGATTCCATCCCGGGAAAGGAGAGAGAGACCCAGTACTTC.

This clonotype occurred many times. The chain joins TRBV20-1 to TRBJ2-7; perhaps TRBD1 as D (5 bases). V was shortened by 7 bases and J by 1 base, with 11 bases between the two germline ends. CDR1 and CDR2 (germline): DFQATT, SNEGSKA (reference sequence). This CDR3 spans 12 amino acids. The CDR3 nucleotides are TGCAGTGTGACAGTCCTATCCTACGAGCAGTACTTC. Its protein is CSVTVLSYEQYF.

This clonotype came up many times. The chain employs TRBV12-3 or TRBV12-4 and TRBJ2-2; D gene ambiguous. The V end was cut by 4 bases, the J end by 1 base, with 10 bases between. The CDR3 is 15 amino acids. The CDR3, as DNA: TGTGCCAGCAGTTCTCAGACCATGAACACCGGGGAGCTGTTTTTT. Its translation is CASSSQTMNTGELFF.

This clonotype occurred many times. The rearrangement uses TRBV27 and TRBJ2-7, with 8 bases identical to TRBD2. The CDR3 has 15 amino acids. CDR1 is MNHEY and CDR2 is SMNVEV in the germline V gene (reference sequence). The trim removed 5 bases at V and 4 bases at J, leaving 10 bases unmatched. The DNA for the CDR3 is TGTGCCAGCAGTACCGTAGCGGGGAGAAGTTACGAGCAGTACTTC. This encodes CASSTVAGRSYEQYF.

This clonotype was found many times. The chain has TRBV5-1 and TRBJ2-2, with D maybe TRBD1 (7 bases). V was shortened by 1 base and J by 0 bases, with 25 bases between the two germline ends. CDR1 is SGHRS, CDR2 YFSETQ, per germline. The CDR3 consists of 21 residues. This CDR3 is CASSLPRGTPLGMANTGELFF. The CDR3 DNA follows: TGCGCCAGCAGCTTGCCCAGGGGGACTCCCTTGGGGATGGCGAACACCGGGGAGCTGTTTTTT. The full variable domain, rest sourced from reference TRBV5-1 and TRBJ2-2, is KAGVTQTPRYLIKTRGQQVTLSCSPISGHRSVSWYQQTPGQGLQFLFEYFSETQRNKGNFPGRFSGRQFSNSRSEMNVSTLELGDSALYLCASSLPRGTPLGMANTGELFFGEGSRLTVL.

This clonotype occurred many times. The gene calls are TRBV7-2 and TRBJ1-1; no clear D gene. Trimming took 5 bases from V and 3 from J, leaving 10 bases between them. CDR1 is SGHTA, CDR2 FQGNSA, per germline. The CDR3 spans 13 residues. The CDR3 sequence is CASSAKTDTEAFF. DNA of the CDR3: TGTGCCAGCAGCGCGAAAACAGACACTGAAGCTTTCTTT.

For this clonotype: One base away lies a much larger clone, so this may be a sequencing read error. The chain carries TRBV5-1 and TRBJ1-6; D gene unclear. The CDR3 length is 14 residues. From germline, CDR1 is SGHRS and CDR2 YFSETQ. The V end was cut by 0 bases, the J end by 14 bases, with 15 bases between. The CDR3 region has the DNA TGCGCCAGCAGCTTGGCAAAGAGCCCGGAGACCCTCCACTTT. Its protein product is CASSLAKSPETLHF.

Ten or more counts support this clonotype. The CDR3 bases are TGCAGTGCTAGGACCTGGGCCAGGGGAAACATTCAGTACTTC. As protein: CSARTWARGNIQYF. The chain combines TRBV20-1 with TRBJ2-4; D might be TRBD1 (6 bases). CDR1 is DFQATT, CDR2 SNEGSKA, per germline (reference sequence). The CDR3 covers 14 residues. Trimming cost V 3 bases and J 6 bases, with 15 bases left between them.

By proportion, this clonotype is medium-sized (0.01 to 0.1%). This chain connects TRBV7-2 to TRBJ2-5, with 9 bases identical to TRBD1. CDR1 and CDR2 from the germline V gene are SGHTA and FQGNSA. Unmatched junction bases numbered 9, after V lost 5 bases and J lost 5 bases. The length of the CDR3 is 15 residues. This chain's CDR3 is CASSPNRGRGETQYF. In nucleotides, the CDR3 is TGTGCCAGCAGCCCCAACAGGGGGCGGGGGGAGACCCAGTACTTC.

This clonotype was seen many times. The rearrangement uses TRBV20-1 and TRBJ2-7; D is ambiguous. V lost 0 bases, J lost 7 bases, and 10 bases lay in between. This CDR3 region has 12 residues. Germline V gives CDR1 DFQATT, CDR2 SNEGSKA (reference sequence). The CDR3 DNA is TGCAGTGCTAGAGATCAGGTGTTGGAGCAGTACTTC. Translated: CSARDQVLEQYF.

This clonotype was recorded a few times. This chain connects TRBV20-1 to TRBJ2-7, with 8 bases aligning to TRBD1. Looked up from germline, CDR1 is DFQATT and CDR2 is SNEGSKA (reference sequence). The CDR3 covers 16 residues. V shed 0 bases and J 6 bases; nucleotides not matched to a gene: 13. Here the CDR3 DNA reads TGCAGTGCTAGAGATACCGGGACAGGTAATCCCTCCGAGCAGTACTTC. Protein sequence: CSARDTGTGNPSEQYF.